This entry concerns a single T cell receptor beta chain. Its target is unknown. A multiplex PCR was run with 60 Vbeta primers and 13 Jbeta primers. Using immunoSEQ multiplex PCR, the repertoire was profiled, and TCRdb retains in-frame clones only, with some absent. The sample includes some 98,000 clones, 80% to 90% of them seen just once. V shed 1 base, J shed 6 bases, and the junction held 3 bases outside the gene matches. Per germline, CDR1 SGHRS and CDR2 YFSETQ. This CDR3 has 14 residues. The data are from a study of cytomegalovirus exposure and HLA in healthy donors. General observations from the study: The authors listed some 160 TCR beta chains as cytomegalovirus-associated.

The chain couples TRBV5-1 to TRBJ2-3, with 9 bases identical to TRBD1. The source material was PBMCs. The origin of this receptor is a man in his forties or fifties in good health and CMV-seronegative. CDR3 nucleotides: TGCGCCAGCAGCTTGACCGGACAGGGGGATACGCAGTATTTT. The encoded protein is CASSLTGQGDTQYF.